The 30 T cell receptor beta chains below come from one sample, sequenced in a study of cytomegalovirus exposure and HLA in healthy donors. Researchers ran the PCR with 60 Vbeta and 13 Jbeta primers. Clones were sequenced by immunoSEQ multiplex PCR, and TCRdb holds only the in-frame ones, with some missing. The sample records about 110,000 clones, 73% being singletons. The sequencing sample was made of PBMCs. The receptors were gathered from a man between 35 and 55 years old in good health and CMV-seronegative.

This clone was detected once. The chain is built from TRBV19 and TRBJ2-7, with TRBD1 identical over 7 bases. This CDR3 comprises 15 residues. The germline CDR1 and CDR2 sequences are LNHDA and SQIVND (reference sequence). Germline trimming cut 5 bases from V and 0 bases from J; bases unmatched to any gene: 7. CDR3 coding DNA: TGTGCCAGTAGTCCGGGATGGACAGGCTCCTACGAGCAGTACTTC. It encodes CASSPGWTGSYEQYF.

The V call is TRBV27, the J call TRBJ1-6, with TRBD1 matching 7 bases. V gave up 6 bases and J gave up 10 bases; unmatched junction bases: 12. This CDR3 is 15 amino acids long. Germline CDR1 reads MNHEY; CDR2 reads SMNVEV (reference sequence). CDR3 loop: CASSLRPGGESPLHF. CDR3 in DNA: TGTGCCAGCAGCCTTCGTCCAGGGGGTGAATCACCCCTCCACTTT.

The chain uses TRBV5-6 and TRBJ1-1; 8 positions match TRBD1. Looked up from germline, CDR1 is SGHDT and CDR2 is YYEEEE. Losses at the gene ends were 0 bases for V and 5 bases for J; bases not matched to a gene: 9. The CDR3 totals 16 residues. The CDR3 DNA is TGTGCCAGCAGCTTGGAACCCAGGGGGCGGGGAACTGAAGCTTTCTTT. Translated: CASSLEPRGRGTEAFF.

The chain uses TRBV5-6 and TRBJ1-1; possibly TRBD1 for D (6 bases). The V end was cut by 5 bases, the J end by 3 bases, with 11 bases between. The germline CDR1 and CDR2 sequences are SGHDT and YYEEEE. CDR3 size: 13 residues. CDR3 residues: CASSRGADTEAFF. For the CDR3, the DNA is TGTGCCAGCAGTCGGGGGGCGGACACTGAAGCTTTCTTT.

V is TRBV28 and J is TRBJ1-1; TRBD1 aligns across 8 bases. Trimming at V came to 1 base and at J to 5 bases, leaving 9 bases not matched to a gene. The germline gives CDR1 MDHEN, CDR2 SYDVKM. This CDR3 is built from 16 residues. The CDR3 nucleotides are TGTGCCAGCAGTTTATCTACAGGGGGAAGTAAGACTGAAGCTTTCTTT. This sequence encodes CASSLSTGGSKTEAFF.

The chain joins TRBV7-9 to TRBJ1-2; 7 nucleotides match TRBD1. The CDR3 extends over 12 amino acids. The germline CDR1 and CDR2 sequences are SEHNR and FQNEAQ (reference sequence). After removal of 4 bases from V and 8 bases from J, the junction contained 4 bases not matched to a gene. The CDR3 here is CASSSTGRGYTF. In nucleotides, the CDR3 is TGTGCCAGCAGCTCGACAGGGCGAGGCTACACCTTC.

Written as DNA, the CDR3 is TGTGCCAGCAGTTTTGGTGCGGCCGAGCAGTACTTC. Its protein product is CASSFGAAEQYF. This chain uses TRBV5-5 with TRBJ2-7; D remains ambiguous. Germline CDR1 and CDR2: SGHKS and YYEKEE (reference sequence). V lost 5 bases and J lost 6, with 12 bases in between. There are 12 residues in the CDR3.

This clone was counted only a few times. This sequence joins TRBV19 and TRBJ2-7; D remains ambiguous. The germline V gene has CDR1 LNHDA and CDR2 SQIVND (reference sequence). V was pared by 8 bases and J by 5 bases, with 19 bases between. The CDR3 loop spans 14 amino acids. CDR3 amino acids: CASHSSGGSDEQYF. The CDR3 DNA reads TGTGCCAGTCACTCGTCGGGTGGGTCGGACGAGCAGTACTTC.

The chain employs TRBV30 and TRBJ1-5, with no clear D. Germline values: CDR1 GTSNPN, CDR2 SVGIG (reference sequence). V lost 0 bases, J lost 4 bases, and 4 bases lay in between. CDR3 size: 12 residues. The CDR3 reads CAWSVLNQPQHF. CDR3 in DNA: TGTGCCTGGAGTGTACTGAATCAGCCCCAGCATTTT.

The chain employs TRBV6-5 and TRBJ1-1; TRBD1 agrees at 8 bases. V lost 6 bases, J lost 7 bases, and 4 bases stayed unmatched. Germline CDR1 reads MNHEY; CDR2 reads SVGAGI. The CDR3 length is 12 residues. The CDR3 spells CASRKQGGEAFF. The CDR3 region has the DNA TGTGCCAGCAGGAAACAGGGGGGTGAAGCTTTCTTT.

The chain uses TRBV7-9 and TRBJ1-6; 8 nucleotides line up with TRBD1. With V trimmed by 5 bases and J by 9 bases, 6 bases remained unmatched. In germline, CDR1 is SEHNR, CDR2 FQNEAQ (reference sequence). The CDR3 runs 14 residues. CDR3 sequence reads: CASSPGQGISPLHF. Written as DNA, the CDR3 is TGTGCCAGCAGCCCAGGACAGGGAATTTCACCCCTCCACTTT. Complete variable domain (other parts from reference TRBV7-9 and TRBJ1-6): DTGVSQNPRHKITKRGQNVTFRCDPISEHNRLYWYRQTLGQGPEFLTYFQNEAQLEKSRLLSDRFSAERPKGSFSTLEIQRTEQGDSAMYLCASSPGQGISPLHFGNGTRLTVT.

In this sample, this clone turned up once. The chain's CDR3 is CASSLGGRDEQFF. DNA of the CDR3: TGTGCCAGCAGCTTGGGGGGGCGGGATGAGCAGTTCTTC. The V and J genes are TRBV5-6 and TRBJ2-1, with D perhaps matching TRBD1 (6 bases). The length of the CDR3 is 13 residues. V was shortened by 0 bases and J by 8 bases, with 9 bases between the two germline ends. The germline gives CDR1 SGHDT, CDR2 YYEEEE. Based on the CDR3 plus reference TRBV5-6 and TRBJ2-1, the full variable domain is DAGVTQSPTHLIKTRGQQVTLRCSPKSGHDTVSWYQQALGQGPQFIFQYYEEEERQRGNFPDRFSGHQFPNYSSELNVNALLLGDSALYLCASSLGGRDEQFFGPGTRLTVL.

The chain recombines TRBV19 with TRBJ1-2, with D possibly TRBD1 on 6 matching bases. Germline assignment: CDR1 LNHDA and CDR2 SQIVND (reference sequence). The CDR3 loop spans 13 amino acids. The V and J ends lost 7 bases and 4 bases respectively, with 13 bases between them. The CDR3 reads CASKTDSIYGYTF. CDR3 sequence (DNA): TGTGCCAGTAAAACGGACAGTATCTATGGCTACACCTTC.

The chain joins TRBV5-1 to TRBJ2-1, with TRBD2 matching 11 bases. The junction had 4 bases not matched to a gene; V was cut back by 4 bases and J by 7 bases. The CDR3 is 14 residues long. Germline V lookup: CDR1 SGHRS, CDR2 YFSETQ. This CDR3 is CASSLSGGGNEQFF. For the CDR3, the DNA is TGCGCCAGCAGCCTTAGCGGGGGGGGGAATGAGCAGTTCTTC. Filled out from reference TRBV5-1 and TRBJ2-1, the complete variable domain reads KAGVTQTPRYLIKTRGQQVTLSCSPISGHRSVSWYQQTPGQGLQFLFEYFSETQRNKGNFPGRFSGRQFSNSRSEMNVSTLELGDSALYLCASSLSGGGNEQFFGPGTRLTVL.

The chain combines TRBV28 with TRBJ2-2; D ambiguous. V dropped 7 bases and J dropped 2 bases, with 11 bases sitting between them. The germline V gene has CDR1 MDHEN and CDR2 SYDVKM. This CDR3 spans 14 amino acids. CDR3 bases: TGTGCCAGCACGCGAGACACTAACACCGGGGAGCTGTTTTTT. Translated, it gives CASTRDTNTGELFF.

This clone was found a few times. The chain links TRBV4-1 to TRBJ1-1; D gene unclear. The germline V and J ends were trimmed by 1 base and 5 bases, with 11 bases remaining between them. This CDR3 is 14 amino acids long. Germline CDR1 reads MGHRA; CDR2 reads YSYEKL. The CDR3 DNA is TGCGCCAGCAGCCAAGTGCTAGTAGGAACTGAAGCTTTCTTT. Protein sequence: CASSQVLVGTEAFF.

The chain employs TRBV27 and TRBJ2-2; TRBD1 matches at 7 bases. With 2 bases clipped from V and 5 bases from J, the junction kept 5 bases outside the gene matches. This CDR3 has 15 amino acids. The germline V gene encodes CDR1 MNHEY and CDR2 SMNVEV (reference sequence). DNA of the CDR3: TGTGCCAGCAGTTTAAGGCAGGGGGTTACCGGGGAGCTGTTTTTT. Protein: CASSLRQGVTGELFF.

The V and J genes are TRBV28 and TRBJ1-2; possible D gene TRBD1, 6 bases. CDR3 length: 14 residues. Germline CDR1 reads MDHEN; CDR2 reads SYDVKM. Trimming shortened V by 3 bases and J by 8 bases, and 16 bases separated the two germline ends. Written as DNA, the CDR3 is TGTGCCAGCAGTTTGCGGACAGCGGAGGCGGGCTACACCTTC. Its protein product is CASSLRTAEAGYTF.

This clone was counted a few times. The chain links TRBV19 to TRBJ1-2; TRBD1 matches at 8 bases. The CDR3 consists of 15 residues. Germline assignment: CDR1 LNHDA and CDR2 SQIVND (reference sequence). V dropped 3 bases and J dropped 4; count of bases not matched to a gene: 7. The CDR3 DNA reads as TGTGCCAGTAGTATTGGACAGGGCGCGATCTATGGCTACACCTTC. Protein product: CASSIGQGAIYGYTF.

The rearrangement uses TRBV9 and TRBJ2-7; tentatively, D is TRBD2 (6 bases). V was cut by 3 bases and J by 11 bases, with 21 bases left in between. CDR1 SGDLS and CDR2 YYNGEE come from the germline V gene. The CDR3 length is 14 residues. CDR3 coding DNA: TGTGCCAGCAGCGCTACTGGGGACTCCCTATTTAAGTACTTC. Residues: CASSATGDSLFKYF.

The chain combines TRBV11-1 with TRBJ2-1; D gene ambiguous. The CDR3 spans 14 residues. Germline V gene data show CDR1 as SGHAT and CDR2 as FQDESV (reference sequence). Trimming stripped 4 bases from V and 4 bases from J, with 11 bases between. CDR3 residues: CASSSRPSYNEQFF. Here the CDR3 DNA reads TGTGCCAGCAGCTCCCGTCCCAGTTACAATGAGCAGTTCTTC.

The chain has TRBV7-3 and TRBJ2-1; tentative D call: TRBD2 (6 bases). The germline V gene encodes CDR1 SGHTA and CDR2 FQGTGA. V lost 5 bases to trimming and J lost 4 bases, with 15 bases between them. The CDR3 is made up of 15 amino acids. Here the CDR3 reads CASSPSGDAYNEQFF. The CDR3, as DNA: TGTGCCAGCAGCCCTTCGGGGGATGCATACAATGAGCAGTTCTTC. Combining the CDR3 with reference TRBV7-3 and TRBJ2-1 gives the whole variable domain GAGVSQTPSNKVTEKGKYVELRCDPISGHTALYWYRQSLGQGPEFLIYFQGTGAADDSGLPNDRFFAVRPEGSVSTLKIQRTERGDSAVYLCASSPSGDAYNEQFFGPGTRLTVL.

This clone was seen a single time. The chain links TRBV7-2 to TRBJ2-7, with 11 bases lining up with TRBD1. J gave up 5 bases and V 5 bases, and 8 bases lay outside the gene matches. The CDR3 is 15 residues long. Germline V gene sequence: CDR1 SGHTA, CDR2 FQGNSA. The CDR3 DNA is TGTGCCAGCAGCATCGGACAGGGGGCTCTCGACGAGCAGTACTTC. Protein: CASSIGQGALDEQYF.

The V gene is TRBV5-8, the J gene TRBJ2-2; 7 positions agree with TRBD2. The germline CDR1 and CDR2 sequences are SGHTS and YDEGEE. V shed 1 base, J shed 5 bases, and the junction held 8 bases outside the gene matches. The CDR3 is 16 residues long. The CDR3 DNA reads TGTGCCAGCAGCTTGATGTGGGCTAGCGGTACCGGGGAGCTGTTTTTT. It encodes CASSLMWASGTGELFF.

The chain employs TRBV4-2 and TRBJ2-7; 11 bases map to TRBD2. The CDR3 length is 15 residues. V lost 3 bases, J lost 4 bases, and 5 bases stayed unmatched. Germline V CDR1 and CDR2: LGHNA, YNFKEQ. CDR3 coding DNA: TGTGCCAGCAGCCACCTAACTAGCGGGGGTTACGAGCAGTACTTC. Protein sequence: CASSHLTSGGYEQYF.

Written as DNA, the CDR3 is TGTGCCAGCAAGGGAGGGAGCTCCTACAATGAGCAGTTCTTC. It codes for CASKGGSSYNEQFF. The chain uses TRBV27 and TRBJ2-1, with TRBD2 matching 7 bases. This CDR3 spans 14 amino acids. Trimming at V came to 7 bases and at J to 0 bases, leaving 3 bases not matched to a gene. Germline V gene data show CDR1 as MNHEY and CDR2 as SMNVEV (reference sequence).

This clone was found once. The chain recombines TRBV5-4 with TRBJ2-5, with 10 bases fitting TRBD2. This CDR3 comprises 18 residues. Germline CDR1 is SGHNT and CDR2 is YYREEE (reference sequence). J lost 5 bases, V lost 4 bases, and 17 bases had no gene match. The CDR3 bases are TGTGCCAGCAGCCTCCCGACTAGCGGGCCTCTTCCGGGGGAGACCCAGTACTTC. Its protein product is CASSLPTSGPLPGETQYF.

V is TRBV7-9 and J is TRBJ2-7; 10 bases match TRBD1. V shed 1 base and J 5 bases; nucleotides not matched to a gene: 11. Germline CDR1 reads SEHNR; CDR2 reads FQNEAQ (reference sequence). The CDR3 is 17 amino acids. CDR3 in DNA: TGTGCCAGCAGCTTAGGGTTCAGAAGGGACAGGGGCCACGAGCAGTACTTC. Residues: CASSLGFRRDRGHEQYF.

The rearrangement uses TRBV5-6 and TRBJ2-1, with 7 bases fitting TRBD2. Germline CDR1 is SGHDT and CDR2 is YYEEEE. This CDR3 has 12 amino acids. With V trimmed by 9 bases and J by 7 bases, 7 bases remained unmatched. The CDR3 nucleotides are TGTGCCACCGCGGACGGGAGGAATGAGCAGTTCTTC. Translated: CATADGRNEQFF. The full variable domain, its missing parts supplied by reference TRBV5-6 and TRBJ2-1, is DAGVTQSPTHLIKTRGQQVTLRCSPKSGHDTVSWYQQALGQGPQFIFQYYEEEERQRGNFPDRFSGHQFPNYSSELNVNALLLGDSALYLCATADGRNEQFFGPGTRLTVL.

The V gene is TRBV7-9, the J gene TRBJ1-4; D remains ambiguous. This CDR3 is built from 16 residues. The germline V and J ends were trimmed by 5 bases and 0 bases, with 13 bases remaining between them. Germline V gene sequence: CDR1 SEHNR, CDR2 FQNEAQ (reference sequence). CDR3 sequence reads: CASSPGPSATNEKLFF. The CDR3 DNA reads as TGTGCCAGCAGCCCTGGGCCATCTGCAACTAATGAAAAACTGTTTTTT.